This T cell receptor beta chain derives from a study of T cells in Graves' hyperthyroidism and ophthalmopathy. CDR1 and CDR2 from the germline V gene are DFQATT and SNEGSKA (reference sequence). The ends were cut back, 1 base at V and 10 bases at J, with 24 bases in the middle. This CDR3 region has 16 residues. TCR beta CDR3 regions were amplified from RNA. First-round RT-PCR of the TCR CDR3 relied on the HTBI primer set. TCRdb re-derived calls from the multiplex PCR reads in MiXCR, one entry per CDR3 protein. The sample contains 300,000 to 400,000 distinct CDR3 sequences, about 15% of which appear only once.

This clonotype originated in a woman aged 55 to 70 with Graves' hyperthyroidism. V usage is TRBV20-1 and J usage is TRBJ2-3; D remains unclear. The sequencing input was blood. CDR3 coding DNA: TGCAGTGCTAGAGCCCCTGACGGGCGGCCCTCCAACGCGCAGTATTTT. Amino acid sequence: CSARAPDGRPSNAQYF.